The 30 T cell receptor beta chains given below trace back to one sample, sequenced in a study of T cell repertoires in cytomegalovirus infection. TCRdb re-derived calls from the reads in MiXCR, one entry per CDR3 protein. The data contain hundreds of thousands of distinct CDR3 sequences, around 18% of them singletons. Sequencing was carried out using PBMCs. The receptors shown here come from a human donor in good health (CMV status not recorded). Some clones in this sample may be carry-over from other donors' samples.

This sequence joins TRBV11-2 and TRBJ2-1, with 7 bases lining up with TRBD2. The V gene's germline CDR1 is SGHAT and CDR2 FQNNGV. J was trimmed by 9 bases and V by 2 bases; bases with no gene match: 1. The CDR3 spans 12 residues. CDR3 protein: CASSLWGGEQFF. The CDR3 nucleotides are TGTGCCAGCAGCTTATGGGGGGGTGAGCAGTTCTTC.

This clonotype was found a few times. V and J are TRBV2 and TRBJ2-5, with 8 bases aligning to TRBD2. With V trimmed by 7 bases and J by 4 bases, 8 bases remained unmatched. Per germline, CDR1 SNHLY and CDR2 FYNNEI. The CDR3 has 14 residues. The CDR3 reads CASMDGGALETQYF. The DNA for the CDR3 is TGTGCCAGCATGGACGGGGGGGCCTTAGAGACCCAGTACTTC.

Points on this clonotype: A read error may explain this, as a much larger clone is one base away. The gene calls are TRBV7-2 and TRBJ2-3, with TRBD2 identical over 10 bases. The CDR3 loop spans 15 amino acids. Germline V gives CDR1 SGHTA, CDR2 FQGNSA. The CDR3 DNA follows: TGTGTCAGCAGCGCTACCGGGACTAGCGTTGATACGCAGTATTTT. Translation: CVSSATGTSVDTQYF.

The sample holds many counts of this clonotype. V is TRBV12-3 or TRBV12-4 and J is TRBJ2-3; D gene unclear. Trimming pared 1 base from V and 2 bases from J, leaving 4 bases between. CDR3 size: 13 residues. CDR3 nucleotide sequence: TGTGCCAGCAGTTTAGTGATCACAGATACGCAGTATTTT. Protein: CASSLVITDTQYF.

The rearrangement links TRBV19 to TRBJ2-1; 12 positions match TRBD2. The CDR3 is 14 residues long. Per germline, CDR1 LNHDA and CDR2 SQIVND (reference sequence). J lost 6 bases, V lost 8 bases, and 5 bases had no gene match. CDR3 amino acids: CASSSGGGANEQFF. CDR3 nucleotides: TGTGCCAGTTCTAGCGGGGGGGGGGCCAATGAGCAGTTCTTC.

The rearrangement joins TRBV4-1 to TRBJ2-1; TRBD2 might be the D (7 bases). From germline, CDR1 is MGHRA and CDR2 YSYEKL. CDR3 length equals 17 residues. The V and J ends lost 1 base and 0 bases respectively, with 13 bases between them. CDR3 bases: TGCGCCAGCAGCCAAGGTAGGGGGGGGAGCTCCTACAATGAGCAGTTCTTC. Translated, it gives CASSQGRGGSSYNEQFF.

Only a few counts were recorded for this clonotype. V is TRBV14 and J is TRBJ2-1; D may be TRBD1 or TRBD2 (5 bases each). CDR3 length: 17 amino acids. Germline CDR1 is SGHDN and CDR2 is FVKESK. V was clipped by 1 base and J by 10 bases, with 23 bases between them. The DNA of the CDR3 is TGTGCCAGCAGCCAAGGGGGTGCTGGGGGAGTCTTTATGGAGCAGTTCTTC. Encoded protein: CASSQGGAGGVFMEQFF.

The V and J genes are TRBV29-1 and TRBJ2-7; D could derive from TRBD1 or TRBD2 (5 bases each). V was shortened by 4 bases and J by 3 bases, with 10 bases between the two germline ends. CDR3 length: 12 residues. Germline assignment: CDR1 SQVTM and CDR2 ANQGSEA. CDR3 protein: CSVGRQGYEQYF. The CDR3 nucleotides are TGCAGCGTTGGGAGGCAGGGCTACGAGCAGTACTTC.

The CDR3 DNA is TGTGCCAGCAGCGTAGGCGGTTTAAATGAGCAGTTCTTC. It encodes CASSVGGLNEQFF. The chain uses TRBV9 and TRBJ2-1; D gene unclear. This CDR3 comprises 13 residues. Per the germline V gene, CDR1 is SGDLS and CDR2 is YYNGEE. The V end was cut by 0 bases, the J end by 7 bases, with 8 bases between.

This clonotype has more than one count but fewer than ten. The chain joins TRBV20-1 to TRBJ1-1; D unclear. The CDR3 runs 12 residues. V lost 6 bases to trimming and J lost 4 bases, with 12 bases between them. Germline loops: CDR1 DFQATT, CDR2 SNEGSKA (reference sequence). As DNA, the CDR3 is TGCAGTGCAATCCCCTGGGGCACTGAAGCTTTCTTT. Its protein product is CSAIPWGTEAFF.

This clonotype was observed a few times. The CDR3 nucleotides read TGTGCCAGCAGTTTCCTTTTCCGGCAGGAAGAGACCCAGTACTTC. This codes for CASSFLFRQEETQYF. The V and J genes are TRBV28 and TRBJ2-5; D call uncertain. The V and J ends lost 3 bases and 3 bases respectively, with 14 bases between them. CDR1 and CDR2 (germline): MDHEN, SYDVKM. The CDR3 loop spans 15 amino acids.

This clonotype was recorded a few times. The J gene is TRBJ2-7, the V gene TRBV7-2, with 7 positions matching TRBD1. With 5 bases clipped from V and 3 bases from J, the junction kept 10 bases outside the gene matches. The length of the CDR3 is 15 residues. Per germline, CDR1 SGHTA and CDR2 FQGNSA. In DNA, the CDR3 is TGTGCCAGCAGCCATCTCCGGACAGGACTCTACGAGCAGTACTTC. It is translated as CASSHLRTGLYEQYF.

For this clonotype: With a much larger clone just one base away, this may be a read error. The V call is TRBV11-2, the J call TRBJ1-1; D not certain. V gave up 1 base and J gave up 2 bases, with 5 bases separating them. Germline V gene sequence: CDR1 SGHAT, CDR2 FQNNGV. This CDR3 is 13 amino acids long. This chain's CDR3 is CASSLGNNTEAFF. CDR3 bases: TGTGCCAGCAGCTTAGGGAACAACACTGAAGCTTTCTTT.

This clonotype showed up just a few times. This sequence joins TRBV7-9 and TRBJ1-2, with D perhaps matching TRBD1 (6 bases). The germline V and J ends were trimmed by 5 bases and 2 bases, with 15 bases remaining between them. CDR1 and CDR2 from the germline V gene are SEHNR and FQNEAQ (reference sequence). The CDR3 spans 15 residues. As DNA, the CDR3 is TGTGCCAGCAGCCCACCCGGACAGAACAACTATGGCTACACCTTC. It yields the protein CASSPPGQNNYGYTF.

This clonotype was detected only a few times. J is TRBJ2-3 and V is TRBV6-8; 7 bases agree with TRBD2. Trimming took 8 bases from V and 0 from J; bases not matched to a gene: 5. This CDR3 contains 14 residues. Germline values: CDR1 MNHGY, CDR2 SAAAGT. The CDR3 DNA reads as TGTGCCAGCGGTCTTAGCGGGAGCACAGATACGCAGTATTTT. It encodes CASGLSGSTDTQYF.

This clonotype was counted many times. The chain is built from TRBV12-3 or TRBV12-4 and TRBJ2-7, with D hard to call. Trimming stripped 3 bases from V and 0 bases from J, with 12 bases between. The CDR3 is made up of 15 amino acids. CDR3 sequence: CASSFWTSSSYEQYF. CDR3 nucleotide sequence: TGTGCCAGCAGTTTCTGGACCTCCAGCTCCTACGAGCAGTACTTC.

The sample holds many counts of this clonotype. The chain has TRBV12-3 or TRBV12-4 and TRBJ1-2; possible D gene TRBD1, 6 bases. This CDR3 is 16 amino acids long. Trimming shortened V by 1 base and J by 7 bases, and 19 bases separated the two germline ends. CDR3 sequence reads: CASSLGGVRGSGGYTF. CDR3 in DNA: TGTGCCAGCAGTTTAGGAGGGGTCAGGGGCAGTGGTGGCTACACCTTC.

This clonotype was observed a handful of times. The chain combines TRBV28 with TRBJ1-5; D is unclear. CDR1 and CDR2 from the germline V gene are MDHEN and SYDVKM. The CDR3 consists of 12 residues. Trimming took off 1 base at V and 5 bases at J, with 3 bases between the two ends. The CDR3 sequence: CASSLLYQPQHF. As DNA, the CDR3 is TGTGCCAGCAGTTTATTATATCAGCCCCAGCATTTT.

This clonotype was recorded at least ten times. This sequence joins TRBV6-6 and TRBJ1-6; 7 bases agree with TRBD1. The CDR3 length is 12 residues. After removal of 5 bases from V and 14 bases from J, the junction contained 6 bases not matched to a gene. Germline-derived CDR1 and CDR2 are MNHNY and SVGAGI (reference sequence). CDR3 DNA sequence: TGTGCCAGCAGTGACCAGACAGGGACCCTCCACTTT. Encoded protein: CASSDQTGTLHF.

In its sample, this clonotype was seen many times. J is TRBJ2-2 and V is TRBV2, with D unclear. The germline gives CDR1 SNHLY, CDR2 FYNNEI. The CDR3 contains 13 residues. Trimming shortened V by 3 bases and J by 5 bases, and 7 bases separated the two germline ends. The CDR3 here is CASSEPRTGELFF. In DNA, the CDR3 is TGTGCCAGCAGTGAGCCTAGGACCGGGGAGCTGTTTTTT.

This clonotype was seen at least ten times. This chain links TRBV7-2 with TRBJ2-1; 9 bases line up with TRBD2. Germline CDR1 and CDR2: SGHTA and FQGNSA. This CDR3 contains 17 residues. V lost 1 base, J lost 7 bases, and 11 bases stayed unmatched. In DNA, the CDR3 is TGTGCCAGCAGCTTAGTAATGGGGCTAGCGGGATTAAATGAGCAGTTCTTC. Protein product: CASSLVMGLAGLNEQFF.

The rearrangement joins TRBV20-1 to TRBJ1-5; unclear D gene. The CDR3 covers 14 residues. Germline lookup yields CDR1 DFQATT and CDR2 SNEGSKA (reference sequence). V lost 3 bases to trimming and J lost 3 bases, with 12 bases between them. The CDR3 DNA sequence: TGCAGTGCTAGCGGGAACCCTCTCAATCAGCCCCAGCATTTT. This sequence encodes CSASGNPLNQPQHF.

This clonotype has a count of ten or more. The rearrangement joins TRBV12-3 or TRBV12-4 to TRBJ1-1, with D unresolved. The CDR3 consists of 14 residues. Trimming took off 4 bases at V and 1 base at J, with 10 bases between the two ends. The CDR3 nucleotides are TGTGCCAGCAGTTACGGGCAGCCGAACACTGAAGCTTTCTTT. Amino acid sequence: CASSYGQPNTEAFF.

The CDR3 region has the DNA TGTGCCAGCAGTTACATTGGGACAGGGTCCAACGAGCAGTACTTC. Translating gives CASSYIGTGSNEQYF. The chain joins TRBV6-6 to TRBJ2-7, with 9 bases that match TRBD1. Losses at the gene ends were 2 bases for V and 5 bases for J; bases not matched to a gene: 7. The CDR3 runs 15 residues. Germline values: CDR1 MNHNY, CDR2 SVGAGI (reference sequence).

This clonotype was observed a few times. V gene TRBV5-1 combines with J gene TRBJ1-4, with D hard to call. There are 14 residues in the CDR3. The germline CDR1 and CDR2 sequences are SGHRS and YFSETQ. Trimming took 0 bases from V and 8 from J, leaving 11 bases between them. CDR3 loop: CASSLGGEEEKLFF. DNA for the CDR3: TGCGCCAGCAGCTTGGGCGGGGAGGAGGAAAAACTGTTTTTT.

This clonotype was counted at least ten times. The CDR3 loop is CASSLGGLGNQPQHF. In DNA form, the CDR3 reads TGTGCCAGCAGCTTGGGGGGATTGGGCAATCAGCCCCAGCATTTT. The rearrangement links TRBV5-8 to TRBJ1-5; D is unclear. V was cut by 0 bases and J by 2 bases, with 9 bases left in between. The CDR3 is 15 amino acids. CDR1 and CDR2 from the germline V gene are SGHTS and YDEGEE. The entire variable domain, with the rest obtained from reference TRBV5-8 and TRBJ1-5, is as follows: EAGVTQSPTHLIKTRGQQATLRCSPISGHTSVYWYQQALGLGLQFLLWYDEGEERNRGNFPPRFSGRQFPNYSSELNVNALELEDSALYLCASSLGGLGNQPQHFGDGTRLSIL.

This clonotype occurred once. The rearrangement uses TRBV5-1 and TRBJ2-7, with D hard to call. This CDR3 is built from 14 residues. V was clipped by 4 bases and J by 1 base, with 12 bases between them. Germline V CDR1 and CDR2: SGHRS, YFSETQ. The CDR3 DNA reads as TGCGCCAGCAGCCCGAACTTTTTATCCTACGAGCAGTACTTC. It specifies CASSPNFLSYEQYF.

This clonotype was found a few times. This chain uses TRBV12-3 or TRBV12-4 with TRBJ2-1; D remains unclear. CDR3 length: 14 amino acids. Between the trimmed V and J ends, which lost 1 base and 8 bases, there was a span of 12 bases. The CDR3 loop reads CASSLELAVDEQFF. Here the CDR3 DNA reads TGTGCCAGCAGTTTAGAACTTGCTGTCGATGAGCAGTTCTTC.

The chain joins TRBV14 to TRBJ1-2; no firm D call. Trimming removed 2 bases from V and 4 bases from J, with 8 bases in between. This CDR3 is 13 amino acids long. The germline V gene has CDR1 SGHDN and CDR2 FVKESK. In DNA, the CDR3 is TGTGCCAGCAGCCAACAGGCCGCCTATGGCTACACCTTC. As protein: CASSQQAAYGYTF.

This clonotype was seen only a few times. This chain uses TRBV9 with TRBJ2-3, with TRBD2 matching 14 bases. Germline V gene lookup returns CDR1 SGDLS and CDR2 YYNGEE. The CDR3 has 15 residues. Trimming took 5 bases from V and 4 from J; bases not matched to a gene: 3. The CDR3, as DNA: TGTGCCAGCAGATCGGGACTAGCGGGAGCAGATACGCAGTATTTT. Its translation: CASRSGLAGADTQYF.